A selection of T cell receptor beta chains follows, all from one sample in a study of blood T cell repertoires in COVID-19. TCRdb's copy holds only in-frame clones and misses some; the assay was immunoSEQ multiplex PCR. The sample shows around 320,000 clones, 87% of them seen only once. Specimen: peripheral blood. These receptors all stem from a man younger than 35 with active or convalescent COVID-19. Each CDR3 is given with its conserved first and last residue. D genes are given only for firm matches. Clone size appears in some rows only: once, few, many, or a class for an expanded clone.

v_gene	d_gene	j_gene	abundance	CDR3aa	CDR3nt
TRBV7-8	TRBD2	TRBJ2-5	-	CASSLRSGRQETQYF	TGTGCCAGCAGCTTACGTAGCGGGAGGCAAGAGACCCAGTACTTC
TRBV4-3	-	TRBJ1-2	once	CASSQANYGYTF	TGCGCCAGCAGCCAAGCAAACTATGGCTACACCTTC
TRBV28	-	TRBJ2-1	-	CASTQGSQIPYDEQFF	TGTGCCAGCACCCAGGGTAGCCAGATTCCTTACGATGAGCAGTTCTTC
TRBV20-1	-	TRBJ1-2	-	CSASPTGGKVSGYTF	TGCAGTGCTAGTCCTACGGGAGGGAAGGTTAGCGGCTACACCTTC
TRBV9	-	TRBJ2-7	-	CASSVVAVDDEQYF	TGTGCCAGCAGCGTAGTGGCGGTAGACGACGAGCAGTACTTC
TRBV15	-	TRBJ1-6	-	CATSRDRESPLHF	TGTGCCACCAGCAGAGACAGGGAATCACCCCTCCACTTT
TRBV6-5	TRBD1	TRBJ2-5	-	CASTNLGTGGETQYF	TGTGCCAGCACCAACCTCGGGACAGGGGGAGAGACCCAGTACTTC
TRBV4-3	TRBD1	TRBJ1-4	once	CASSQDWGGDRGYEKLFF	TGCGCCAGCAGCCAAGATTGGGGTGGGGACAGGGGATACGAAAAACTGTTTTTT
TRBV6-5	-	TRBJ2-7	-	CASIPRSSYEQYF	TGTGCCAGCATCCCCCGGAGCAGCTACGAGCAGTACTTC
TRBV12-5	TRBD1	TRBJ1-1	-	CASTGGKGTEAFF	TGTGCTAGTACAGGGGGTAAAGGCACTGAAGCTTTCTTT
TRBV5-8	-	TRBJ1-5	-	CASSVTRGSNQPQHF	TGTGCCAGCAGCGTCACCAGGGGAAGCAATCAGCCCCAGCATTTT
TRBV11-2	TRBD1	TRBJ2-3	-	CASSPGQGTDTQYF	TGTGCCAGCAGCCCGGGACAGGGGACAGATACGCAGTATTTT
TRBV28	-	TRBJ1-2	-	CASTPRGSGGYTF	TGTGCCAGCACCCCCCGGGGATCGGGAGGCTACACCTTC
TRBV6-5	-	TRBJ2-7	-	CASSYSDISYEQYF	TGTGCCAGCAGTTACTCGGACATCTCCTACGAGCAGTACTTC
TRBV6-1	-	TRBJ1-2	-	CASSYSNYGYTF	TGTGCCAGCAGCTACTCTAACTATGGCTACACCTTC
TRBV6-2/TRBV6-3	TRBD1	TRBJ2-7	-	CASSFRDRTYEQYF	TGTGCCAGCAGTTTCCGGGACAGAACCTACGAGCAGTACTTC
TRBV5-4	TRBD1	TRBJ1-2	-	CASSQQGWDGYTF	TGTGCCAGCAGCCAACAGGGGTGGGATGGCTACACCTTC
TRBV6-2/TRBV6-3	-	TRBJ2-7	-	CASSYRGKSLSYEQYF	TGTGCCAGCAGTTACCGGGGAAAGAGCCTCTCCTACGAGCAGTACTTC
TRBV19	TRBD1	TRBJ1-1	few	CASSLTGGTEAFF	TGTGCCAGTAGTTTGACAGGGGGTACTGAAGCTTTCTTT
TRBV19	TRBD1	TRBJ1-2	-	CASSIGTGGMYGYGYTF	TGTGCCAGTAGTATTGGGACAGGGGGCATGTATGGCTATGGCTACACCTTC
TRBV7-2	-	TRBJ2-5	once	CASSLFGGGIRETQYF	TGTGCCAGCAGCTTGTTTGGGGGGGGCATTCGAGAGACCCAGTACTTC
TRBV6-5	-	TRBJ2-4	once	CASSPGWDIQYF	TGTGCCAGCTCCCCGGGGTGGGACATTCAGTACTTC
TRBV12-3/TRBV12-4	-	TRBJ1-1	-	CASSFSMNTEAFF	TGTGCCAGCAGTTTTAGCATGAACACTGAAGCTTTCTTT
TRBV4-1	-	TRBJ2-7	-	CASSLRDFGEQYF	TGCGCCAGCAGCCTCAGGGATTTTGGTGAGCAGTACTTC
TRBV19	TRBD1	TRBJ1-2	-	CASRVGGTWDGYTF	TGTGCCAGTCGGGTAGGGGGCACCTGGGATGGCTACACCTTC
TRBV25-1	-	TRBJ1-2	-	CASSELSAGNYGYTF	TGTGCCAGCAGTGAACTCTCGGCAGGCAACTATGGCTACACCTTC
TRBV4-2	TRBD2	TRBJ2-1	-	CASSQEGLAQNNEQFF	TGTGCCAGCAGCCAAGAGGGACTAGCGCAAAACAATGAGCAGTTCTTC
TRBV18	-	TRBJ1-2	-	CASSPSQGSYGYTF	TGTGCCAGCTCACCGTCGCAGGGGTCTTATGGCTACACCTTC
TRBV11-2	TRBD1	TRBJ1-1	-	CATKPTGAVPLNTEAFF	TGTGCCACCAAACCGACAGGGGCAGTCCCCTTGAACACTGAAGCTTTCTTT
TRBV7-9	TRBD1	TRBJ2-7	once	CASSPRGQGAEEQYF	TGTGCCAGCAGCCCACGGGGACAGGGGGCGGAAGAGCAGTACTTC
TRBV7-2	TRBD1	TRBJ2-2	-	CASSYWGQRGTGELFF	TGTGCCAGCAGCTACTGGGGACAGCGCGGCACCGGGGAGCTGTTTTTT
TRBV25-1	-	TRBJ1-4	-	CASSDRVELNEKLFF	TGTGCCAGCAGTGACCGCGTAGAGCTTAATGAAAAACTGTTTTTT
TRBV4-1	TRBD1	TRBJ1-4	-	CASSSRTGENKKLFF	TGCGCCAGCAGTTCCAGGACAGGGGAAAATAAAAAACTGTTTTTT
TRBV5-1	TRBD1	TRBJ1-1	-	CASSGRQGRTEAFF	TGCGCCAGCAGCGGACGACAGGGGCGGACTGAAGCTTTCTTT
TRBV7-9	-	TRBJ2-6	-	CASSRYPGTLGANVLTF	TGTGCCAGCAGCCGCTATCCGGGAACGCTCGGGGCCAACGTCCTGACTTTC
TRBV19	TRBD1	TRBJ1-5	-	CASSPQGYGQPQHF	TGTGCCAGTAGTCCACAGGGGTACGGGCAGCCCCAGCATTTT
TRBV19	-	TRBJ2-2	-	CASSWWGATGELFF	TGTGCCAGTAGTTGGTGGGGAGCCACCGGGGAGCTGTTTTTT
TRBV7-2	-	TRBJ1-6	few	CASSLGARSGSPLHF	TGTGCCAGCAGCTTAGGAGCTAGGAGTGGTTCACCCCTCCACTTT
TRBV27	TRBD1	TRBJ2-5	-	CASSLLGQGLGETQYF	TGTGCCAGCAGTTTATTGGGACAGGGGCTGGGCGAGACCCAGTACTTC
TRBV11-2	-	TRBJ1-5	-	CASSLERRGGSRNQPQHF	TGTGCCAGCAGCTTAGAGAGAAGGGGAGGATCGCGCAATCAGCCCCAGCATTTT
TRBV3-1/TRBV3-2	TRBD1	TRBJ2-7	-	CASSQGNRGYEQYF	TGTGCCAGCAGCCAAGGCAACAGGGGCTACGAGCAGTACTTC
TRBV11-3	-	TRBJ2-7	-	CASSLGTNYEQYF	TGTGCCAGCAGCTTAGGGACAAACTACGAGCAGTACTTC
TRBV7-2	TRBD1	TRBJ1-4	-	CASSRRDRGSDEKLFF	TGTGCCAGCAGCCGCCGAGACAGGGGTTCGGATGAAAAACTGTTTTTT
TRBV5-8	TRBD1	TRBJ1-4	-	CASSLGQGGEKLFF	TGTGCCAGCAGCTTGGGACAGGGAGGTGAAAAACTGTTTTTT
TRBV6-6	-	TRBJ2-7	-	CASLMGREQYF	TGTGCCAGCCTGATGGGGCGCGAGCAGTACTTC